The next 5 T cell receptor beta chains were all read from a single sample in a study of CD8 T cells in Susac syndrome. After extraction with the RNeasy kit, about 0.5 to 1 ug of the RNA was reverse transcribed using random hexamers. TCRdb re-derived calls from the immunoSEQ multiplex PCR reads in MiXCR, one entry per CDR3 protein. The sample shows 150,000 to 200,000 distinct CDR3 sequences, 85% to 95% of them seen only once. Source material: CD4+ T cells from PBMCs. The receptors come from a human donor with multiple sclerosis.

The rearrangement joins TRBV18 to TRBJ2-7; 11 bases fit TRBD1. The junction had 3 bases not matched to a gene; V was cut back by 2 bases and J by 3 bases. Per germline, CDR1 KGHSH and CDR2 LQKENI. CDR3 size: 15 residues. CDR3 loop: CASSPAGQGVYEQYF. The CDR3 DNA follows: TGTGCCAGCTCACCAGCGGGACAGGGGGTCTACGAGCAGTACTTC.

CDR3 residues: CASSLGLSRETQYF. Written as DNA, the CDR3 is TGTGCCAGCAGCCTCGGCCTCTCTCGGGAGACCCAGTACTTC. This rearrangement joins TRBV7-2 to TRBJ2-5, with no clear D. Between the trimmed V and J ends, which lost 5 bases and 5 bases, there was a span of 15 bases. The CDR3 length is 14 residues. CDR1 SGHTA and CDR2 FQGNSA come from the germline V gene.

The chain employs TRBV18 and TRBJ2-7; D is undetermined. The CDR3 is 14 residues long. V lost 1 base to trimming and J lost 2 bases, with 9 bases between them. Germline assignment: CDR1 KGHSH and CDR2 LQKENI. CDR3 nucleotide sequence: TGTGCCAGCTCACCACAAGCCAGGCCCTACGAGCAGTACTTC. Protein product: CASSPQARPYEQYF.

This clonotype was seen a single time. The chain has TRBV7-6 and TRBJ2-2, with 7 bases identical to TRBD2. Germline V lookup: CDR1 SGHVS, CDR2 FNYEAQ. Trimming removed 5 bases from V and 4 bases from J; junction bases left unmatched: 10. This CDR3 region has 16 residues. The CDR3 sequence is CASSLLTRTSTGELFF. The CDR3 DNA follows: TGTGCCAGCAGCCTCTTAACCCGGACTAGCACCGGGGAGCTGTTTTTT.

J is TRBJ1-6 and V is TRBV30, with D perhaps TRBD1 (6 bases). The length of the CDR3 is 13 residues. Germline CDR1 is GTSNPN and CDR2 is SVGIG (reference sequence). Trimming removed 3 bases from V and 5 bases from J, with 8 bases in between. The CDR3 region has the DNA TGTGCCTGGAGCGGACAGCATAATTCACCCCTCCACTTT. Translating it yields CAWSGQHNSPLHF.